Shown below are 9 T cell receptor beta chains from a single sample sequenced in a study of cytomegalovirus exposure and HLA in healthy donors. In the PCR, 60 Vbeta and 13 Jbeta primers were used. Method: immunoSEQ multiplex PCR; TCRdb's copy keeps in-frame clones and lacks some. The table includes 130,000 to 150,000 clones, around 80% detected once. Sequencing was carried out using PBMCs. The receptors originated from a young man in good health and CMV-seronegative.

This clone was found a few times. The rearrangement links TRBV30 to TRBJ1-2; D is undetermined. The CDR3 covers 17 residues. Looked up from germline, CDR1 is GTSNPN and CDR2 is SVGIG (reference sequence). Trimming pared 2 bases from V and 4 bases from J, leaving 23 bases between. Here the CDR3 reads CAWSRESPPTAAYGYTF. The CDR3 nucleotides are TGTGCCTGGAGTCGGGAATCCCCCCCCACCGCGGCCTATGGCTACACCTTC.

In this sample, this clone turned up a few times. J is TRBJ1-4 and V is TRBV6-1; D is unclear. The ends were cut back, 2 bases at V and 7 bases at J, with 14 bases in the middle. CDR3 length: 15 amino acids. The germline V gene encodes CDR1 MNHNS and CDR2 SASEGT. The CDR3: CASSEWEGSSEKLFF. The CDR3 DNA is TGTGCCAGCAGTGAATGGGAGGGTTCGTCTGAAAAACTGTTTTTT.

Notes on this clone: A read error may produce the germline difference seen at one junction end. The CDR3 reads CASSPRGLDGNEQFF. The CDR3 DNA reads TGTGCTAGCAGCCCGAGGGGACTAGATGGCAATGAGCAGTTCTTC. This rearrangement joins TRBV7-7 to TRBJ2-1; 8 positions match TRBD2. Germline V gene lookup returns CDR1 SSHAT and CDR2 FNYEAQ (reference sequence). The CDR3 spans 15 residues.

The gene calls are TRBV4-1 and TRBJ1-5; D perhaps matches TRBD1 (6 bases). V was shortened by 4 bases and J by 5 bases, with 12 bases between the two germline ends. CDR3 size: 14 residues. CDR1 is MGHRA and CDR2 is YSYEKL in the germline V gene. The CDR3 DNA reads TGCGCCAGCAGCCGAGGAACAGGGTATCAGCCCCAGCATTTT. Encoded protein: CASSRGTGYQPQHF.

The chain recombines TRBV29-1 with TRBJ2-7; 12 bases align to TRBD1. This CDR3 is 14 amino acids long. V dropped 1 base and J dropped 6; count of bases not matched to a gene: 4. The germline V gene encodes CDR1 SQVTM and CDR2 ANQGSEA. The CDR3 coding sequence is TGCAGCGTTGAAGGGGGACAGGGGGCGGGCGAGCAGTACTTC. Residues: CSVEGGQGAGEQYF.

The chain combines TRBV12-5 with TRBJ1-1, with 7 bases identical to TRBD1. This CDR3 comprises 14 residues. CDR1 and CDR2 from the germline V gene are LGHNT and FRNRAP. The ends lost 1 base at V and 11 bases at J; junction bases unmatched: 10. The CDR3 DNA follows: TGTGCTAGTGGTTTGGGACAGGGTACCGGGTTGGCTTTCTTT. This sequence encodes CASGLGQGTGLAFF. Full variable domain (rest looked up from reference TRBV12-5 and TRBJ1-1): DARVTQTPRHKVTEMGQEVTMRCQPILGHNTVFWYRQTMMQGLELLAYFRNRAPLDDSGMPKDRFSAEMPDATLATLKIQPSEPRDSAVYFCASGLGQGTGLAFFGQGTRLTVV.

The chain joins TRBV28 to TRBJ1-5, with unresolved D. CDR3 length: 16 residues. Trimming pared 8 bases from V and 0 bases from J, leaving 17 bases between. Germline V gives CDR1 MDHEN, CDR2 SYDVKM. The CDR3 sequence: CASVWARGSSNQPQHF. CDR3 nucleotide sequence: TGTGCCAGCGTATGGGCCAGAGGGTCTAGCAATCAGCCCCAGCATTTT. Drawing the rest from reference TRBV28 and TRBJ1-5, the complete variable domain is DVKVTQSSRYLVKRTGEKVFLECVQDMDHENMFWYRQDPGLGLRLIYFSYDVKMKEKGDIPEGYSVSREKKERFSLILESASTNQTSMYLCASVWARGSSNQPQHFGDGTRLSIL.

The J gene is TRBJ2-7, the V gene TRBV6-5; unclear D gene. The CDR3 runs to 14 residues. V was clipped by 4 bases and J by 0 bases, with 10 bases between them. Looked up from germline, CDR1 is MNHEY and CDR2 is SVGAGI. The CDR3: CASSSPSFSYEQYF. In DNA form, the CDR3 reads TGTGCCAGCAGTTCCCCGTCCTTCTCCTACGAGCAGTACTTC.

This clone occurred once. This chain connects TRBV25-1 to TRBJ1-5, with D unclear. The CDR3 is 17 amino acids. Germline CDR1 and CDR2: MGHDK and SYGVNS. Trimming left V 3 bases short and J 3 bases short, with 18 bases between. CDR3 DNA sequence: TGTGCCAGCAGTGACGGTGGCGCAGGCAGCTACAATCAGCCCCAGCATTTT. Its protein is CASSDGGAGSYNQPQHF.